Included here is one T cell receptor (beta chain) sequence, with context. The data belong to a study of blood T cell repertoires in COVID-19. Clones were sequenced by immunoSEQ multiplex PCR, and TCRdb holds only the in-frame ones, with some missing. This sample has about 140,000 clones, with about three quarters found just once. The CDR3 has 14 residues. V gave up 5 bases and J gave up 4 bases; unmatched junction bases: 1. CDR1 SGHTA and CDR2 FQGNSA come from the germline V gene. Sequenced input: peripheral blood. This chain uses TRBV7-2 with TRBJ1-4, with TRBD1 identical over 10 bases. This sequence originates from a man aged 80 or over with acute or convalescent COVID-19. CDR3 in amino acids: CASSRDRGNEKLFF. CDR3 nucleotide sequence: TGTGCCAGCAGCCGGGACAGGGGTAATGAAAAACTGTTTTTT.